This entry is about one TCR beta chain. Measured with immunoSEQ multiplex PCR; TCRdb has only the in-frame clones, and not every one. The sample shows tens of thousands of clones, about 87% of them seen only once. This sample was taken from a study of blood T cell repertoires in COVID-19. The CDR3 runs to 15 residues. V dropped 6 bases and J dropped 0 bases, with 15 bases sitting between them. Germline CDR1 reads SQVTM; CDR2 reads ANQGSEA. This chain joins TRBV29-1 and TRBJ1-3, with D possibly TRBD1 on 6 matching bases. Sequences were obtained from peripheral blood. The sequence was collected from an older man with acute or convalescent COVID-19. The CDR3 DNA reads TGCAGCGTCGTACTCAGGGGATTCTCTGGAAACACCATATATTTT. It is translated as CSVVLRGFSGNTIYF.